One sample yielded the 28 T cell receptor beta chains listed below, sequenced in a study of T-cell memory formation after mild COVID-19. TCRdb reprocessed the 5' RACE reads via MiXCR and lists one record per CDR3 protein. The sample shows 300,000 or so distinct CDR3 sequences, around 15% of them seen only once. Material: PBMCs or a T cell subset sorted from them (not recorded which). These receptors came from a man aged 18 to 30 who had mild COVID-19 (a few samples of this study predate the infection). Cell type and time point are not known.

This clonotype was picked up a small number of times. This chain joins TRBV7-9 and TRBJ2-3; D possibly matches TRBD1 or TRBD2 (6 bases each). Germline V CDR1 and CDR2: SEHNR, FQNEAQ (reference sequence). This CDR3 comprises 13 residues. V was cut by 5 bases and J by 2 bases, with 8 bases left in between. The CDR3 bases are TGTGCCAGCAGCGGGGGGCCCACAGATACGCAGTATTTT. Amino acids: CASSGGPTDTQYF.

This clonotype came up a few times. The gene calls are TRBV13 and TRBJ2-3, with D perhaps TRBD2 (5 bases). Trimming pared 8 bases from V and 4 bases from J, leaving 16 bases between. CDR1 is PRHDT, CDR2 FYEKMQ, per germline (reference sequence). This CDR3 region has 14 residues. The CDR3, as DNA: TGTGCCAGCGACGGGGAATTCAGTGCAGATACGCAGTATTTT. As protein: CASDGEFSADTQYF. Drawing the rest from reference TRBV13 and TRBJ2-3, the complete variable domain is AAGVIQSPRHLIKEKRETATLKCYPIPRHDTVYWYQQGPGQDPQFLISFYEKMQSDKGSIPDRFSAQQFSDYHSELNMSSLELGDSALYFCASDGEFSADTQYFGPGTRLTVL.

The V gene is TRBV12-3 or TRBV12-4, the J gene TRBJ1-5; a weak D match, TRBD1 (5 bases). There are 14 residues in the CDR3. Trimming took 3 bases from V and 7 from J, leaving 13 bases between them. The CDR3: CASSFFSGGQPQHF. DNA for the CDR3: TGTGCCAGCAGTTTCTTTTCGGGGGGACAGCCCCAGCATTTT.

The chain has TRBV4-1 and TRBJ2-3; 7 nucleotides match TRBD2. The V segment lost 3 bases and the J segment 5 bases; nucleotides outside the gene matches: 5. The CDR3 is 14 amino acids. CDR1 MGHRA and CDR2 YSYEKL come from the germline V gene. Written as DNA, the CDR3 is TGCGCCAGCAGCCAGGGGGGGTTGGGAGATACGCAGTATTTT. Translating gives CASSQGGLGDTQYF.

The CDR3 spells CASSSLGRGVTDTQYF. DNA of the CDR3: TGTGCCAGCAGTTCCCTCGGGCGGGGGGTCACAGATACGCAGTATTTT. V and J are TRBV27 and TRBJ2-3; 8 nucleotides align to TRBD2. Trimming at V came to 4 bases and at J to 2 bases, leaving 8 bases not matched to a gene. The germline V gene encodes CDR1 MNHEY and CDR2 SMNVEV (reference sequence). The CDR3 is made up of 16 amino acids.

This chain joins TRBV27 and TRBJ1-2; TRBD1 agrees at 10 bases. From germline, CDR1 is MNHEY and CDR2 SMNVEV (reference sequence). Trimming cost V 1 base and J 7 bases; bases outside gene matches: 15. This CDR3 contains 18 residues. CDR3 sequence reads: CASSLLGAGGQGKSGYTF. The CDR3 DNA reads as TGTGCCAGCAGTTTATTGGGTGCGGGGGGACAGGGGAAGAGTGGCTACACCTTC.

The chain is built from TRBV12-3 or TRBV12-4 and TRBJ1-4; 10 positions agree with TRBD1. The ends lost 5 bases at V and 6 bases at J; junction bases unmatched: 9. This CDR3 region has 16 residues. Here the CDR3 DNA reads TGTGCCAGCAGTCCCCGGACAGGGGGGGCCTATGAAAAACTGTTTTTT. Amino acids: CASSPRTGGAYEKLFF.

In this sample, this clonotype turned up a few times. The genes are TRBV9 and TRBJ1-2; weak D call: TRBD1 (5 bases). CDR1 is SGDLS, CDR2 YYNGEE, per germline. The CDR3 is 14 amino acids. Trimming cost V 3 bases and J 0 bases, with 9 bases left between them. For the CDR3, the DNA is TGTGCCAGCAGCGCTCAGGGAGCTAACTATGGCTACACCTTC. This gives the protein CASSAQGANYGYTF.

This rearrangement joins TRBV10-3 to TRBJ1-3, with a tentative D call TRBD1 (6 bases). Trimming removed 6 bases at V and 2 bases at J, with 14 bases between. The CDR3 totals 15 residues. Germline CDR1 is ENHRY and CDR2 is SYGVKD. The CDR3 loop is CAISRQEGAGNTIYF. CDR3 DNA: TGTGCCATCAGCAGACAGGAAGGGGCTGGAAACACCATATATTTT.

This clonotype was recorded a few times. The V call is TRBV6-5, the J call TRBJ2-2; maybe TRBD1 (6 bases). With 0 bases removed from V and 6 bases from J, the gap between germline ends came to 11 bases. This CDR3 comprises 15 residues. Germline lookup yields CDR1 MNHEY and CDR2 SVGAGI. The CDR3 spells CASSYSKQGPGELFF. The CDR3 DNA follows: TGTGCCAGCAGTTACTCGAAACAGGGCCCCGGGGAGCTGTTTTTT.

The CDR3 bases are TGTGCCTGGAGCGGCCCAACCGGGGAGCTGTTTTTT. Translating it yields CAWSGPTGELFF. This chain uses TRBV30 with TRBJ2-2, with D hard to call. The CDR3 has 12 residues. Deletions cut 3 bases from V and 5 bases from J, with 7 bases between. CDR1 is GTSNPN and CDR2 is SVGIG in the germline V gene (reference sequence).

This clonotype showed up just a few times. This chain links TRBV7-2 with TRBJ2-1; maybe TRBD2 (5 bases). Germline V lookup: CDR1 SGHTA, CDR2 FQGNSA. Trimming removed 1 base at V and 6 bases at J, with 13 bases between. The CDR3 is made up of 15 amino acids. This CDR3 is CASSLVAGTPNEQFF. CDR3 DNA sequence: TGTGCCAGCAGCTTAGTTGCGGGTACCCCCAATGAGCAGTTCTTC.

This chain connects TRBV30 to TRBJ2-7, with D possibly being TRBD1 (6 bases). The CDR3 extends over 13 amino acids. V lost 6 bases and J lost 3, with 15 bases in between. Germline V gene sequence: CDR1 GTSNPN, CDR2 SVGIG (reference sequence). CDR3 sequence (DNA): TGTGCCTGCCCGGGGACAACAAACTACGAGCAGTACTTC. This gives the protein CACPGTTNYEQYF.

The chain is built from TRBV15 and TRBJ2-5; no firm D call. The CDR3 sequence is 14 residues long. The V and J ends lost 2 bases and 0 bases respectively, with 7 bases between them. Germline-derived CDR1 and CDR2 are LNHNV and YYDKDF (reference sequence). CDR3 loop: CATSRQTYQETQYF. The CDR3 DNA reads TGTGCCACCAGCAGACAGACGTACCAAGAGACCCAGTACTTC.

The chain links TRBV29-1 to TRBJ2-5; a possible D gene is TRBD2 (6 bases). There are 12 residues in the CDR3. Per germline, CDR1 SQVTM and CDR2 ANQGSEA. The V and J ends lost 8 bases and 4 bases respectively, with 14 bases between them. CDR3 loop: CSLGLGGETQYF. The CDR3 nucleotides read TGCAGCCTTGGGTTGGGGGGAGAGACCCAGTACTTC.

This chain joins TRBV28 and TRBJ2-2; D may be TRBD1 (6 bases). This CDR3 is built from 15 residues. Trimming removed 5 bases at V and 2 bases at J, with 12 bases between. Germline V gives CDR1 MDHEN, CDR2 SYDVKM. CDR3 in DNA: TGTGCCAGCAGTCGAACAGGGATCAACACCGGGGAGCTGTTTTTT. It specifies CASSRTGINTGELFF.

There are many counts of this clonotype. The chain joins TRBV12-3 or TRBV12-4 to TRBJ2-1; D unresolved. The length of the CDR3 is 12 residues. Trimming left V 5 bases short and J 15 bases short, with 17 bases between. CDR3 region: CASSTWTTSVFF. CDR3 sequence (DNA): TGTGCCAGCAGTACATGGACCACTTCGGTGTTCTTC.

The chain uses TRBV3-1 and TRBJ2-7, with 9 bases matching TRBD1. The CDR3 loop spans 16 amino acids. J was trimmed by 2 bases and V by 4 bases; bases with no gene match: 9. Germline V gene sequence: CDR1 LGHDT, CDR2 YNNKEL (reference sequence). CDR3 coding DNA: TGTGCCAGCAGCCCGATGAACAGGGGGCGACCCTACGAGCAGTACTTC. It yields the protein CASSPMNRGRPYEQYF.

This clonotype has a handful of counts. This chain uses TRBV29-1 with TRBJ2-5; weak D call: TRBD2 (6 bases). Trimming shortened V by 4 bases and J by 4 bases, and 10 bases separated the two germline ends. Germline-derived CDR1 and CDR2 are SQVTM and ANQGSEA. The length of the CDR3 is 12 residues. In nucleotides, the CDR3 is TGCAGCGTTGGGCAGGAGGGAGAGACCCAGTACTTC. Protein: CSVGQEGETQYF.

In this sample, this clonotype turned up many times. This chain connects TRBV5-1 to TRBJ2-2; 11 bases align to TRBD2. V was pared by 4 bases and J by 1 base, with 3 bases of the junction left unmatched. CDR3 length: 16 residues. The germline CDR1 and CDR2 sequences are SGHRS and YFSETQ. CDR3 region: CASSPLAGGNTGELFF. The CDR3 DNA sequence: TGCGCCAGCAGCCCCCTAGCGGGGGGGAACACCGGGGAGCTGTTTTTT.

V and J are TRBV10-1 and TRBJ1-6; D might be TRBD1 (6 bases). V was clipped by 6 bases and J by 0 bases, with 15 bases between them. Per the germline V gene, CDR1 is WNHNN and CDR2 is SYGVQD (reference sequence). The CDR3 sequence is 17 residues long. CDR3 loop: CASREQGMSSYNSPLHF. The CDR3, as DNA: TGCGCCAGCAGAGAACAGGGAATGAGCTCCTATAATTCACCCCTCCACTTT.

The table lists this clonotype with a few counts. V is TRBV4-3 and J is TRBJ1-1; no clear D gene. Germline CDR1 reads LGHNA; CDR2 reads YSLEER. V dropped 0 bases and J dropped 0 bases, with 11 bases sitting between them. There are 16 residues in the CDR3. The CDR3 here is CASSQDYGSLNTEAFF. DNA for the CDR3: TGCGCCAGCAGCCAAGATTACGGGAGCTTGAACACTGAAGCTTTCTTT.

This clonotype was seen repeatedly, ten times or more. The V gene is TRBV4-3, the J gene TRBJ1-2, with 8 bases that match TRBD1. CDR3 size: 13 residues. V dropped 5 bases and J dropped 6; count of bases not matched to a gene: 5. Germline V gives CDR1 LGHNA, CDR2 YSLEER. CDR3 in amino acids: CASSSRTGNGYTF. Here the CDR3 DNA reads TGCGCCAGCAGCTCCCGGACAGGGAATGGCTACACCTTC.

This clonotype was seen a handful of times. The V call is TRBV7-9, the J call TRBJ2-2; D is undetermined. V lost 3 bases to trimming and J lost 5 bases, with 10 bases between them. There are 14 residues in the CDR3. Germline values: CDR1 SEHNR, CDR2 FQNEAQ (reference sequence). The CDR3 here is CASSFIGLTGELFF. The CDR3 bases are TGTGCCAGCAGCTTTATAGGGCTTACCGGGGAGCTGTTTTTT. Full variable domain (remainder filled in from reference TRBV7-9 and TRBJ2-2): DTGVSQNPRHKITKRGQNVTFRCDPISEHNRLYWYRQTLGQGPEFLTYFQNEAQLEKSRLLSDRFSAERPKGSFSTLEIQRTEQGDSAMYLCASSFIGLTGELFFGEGSRLTVL.

This chain links TRBV12-3 or TRBV12-4 with TRBJ2-6; 11 bases map to TRBD2. This CDR3 region has 20 residues. The ends lost 0 bases at V and 0 bases at J; junction bases unmatched: 7. CDR3 sequence reads: CASSLALRGLADSGANVLTF. In DNA, the CDR3 is TGTGCCAGCAGTTTAGCGCTAAGGGGACTAGCGGACTCTGGGGCCAACGTCCTGACTTTC.

The chain has TRBV20-1 and TRBJ1-2; D remains unclear. The length of the CDR3 is 10 residues. The germline V gene encodes CDR1 DFQATT and CDR2 SNEGSKA (reference sequence). V lost 3 bases, J lost 7 bases, and 6 bases lay in between. The CDR3 spells CSARGAGYTF. The DNA of the CDR3 is TGCAGTGCTAGGGGAGCTGGCTACACCTTC.

This clonotype turned up a few times. The CDR3 here is CSARRGAMNTEAFF. The CDR3 DNA is TGCAGTGCTAGACGCGGGGCCATGAACACTGAAGCTTTCTTT. The rearrangement joins TRBV20-1 to TRBJ1-1; tentatively, D is TRBD1 (5 bases). The CDR3 extends over 14 amino acids. Trimming pared 2 bases from V and 0 bases from J, leaving 10 bases between. The germline gives CDR1 DFQATT, CDR2 SNEGSKA (reference sequence).

CDR3 sequence (DNA): TGTGCCACCAGCATTGTCAGGGGGTCTGGGACAGATACGCAGTATTTT. Its protein product is CATSIVRGSGTDTQYF. The genes are TRBV15 and TRBJ2-3; 7 nucleotides match TRBD1. Germline V gives CDR1 LNHNV, CDR2 YYDKDF (reference sequence). This CDR3 region has 16 residues. Trimming at V came to 4 bases and at J to 3 bases, leaving 10 bases not matched to a gene.